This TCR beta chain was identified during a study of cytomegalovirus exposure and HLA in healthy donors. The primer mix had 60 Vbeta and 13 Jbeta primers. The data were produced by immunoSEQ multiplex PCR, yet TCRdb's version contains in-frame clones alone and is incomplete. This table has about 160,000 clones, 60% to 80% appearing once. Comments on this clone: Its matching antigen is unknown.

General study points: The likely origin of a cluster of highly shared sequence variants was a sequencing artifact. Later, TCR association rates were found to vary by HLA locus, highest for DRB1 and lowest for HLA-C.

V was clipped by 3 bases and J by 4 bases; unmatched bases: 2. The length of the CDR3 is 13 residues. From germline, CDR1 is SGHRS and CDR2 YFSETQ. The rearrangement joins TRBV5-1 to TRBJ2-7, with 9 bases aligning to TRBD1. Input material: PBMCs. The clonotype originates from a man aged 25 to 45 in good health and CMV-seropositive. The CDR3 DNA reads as TGCGCCAGCAGCTGGGACAGGGTATACGAGCAGTACTTC. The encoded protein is CASSWDRVYEQYF.